The clone carrying this T cell receptor (beta chain) has only a few counts. Original analysis: From reference gene primer amplification, estimates of nucleated cell counts were derived. The table came from immunoSEQ multiplex PCR; TCRdb's copy has only in-frame clones and leaves some out. V, J and clone size were drawn from that table, and D and trimming were deduced from the DNA. The sample holds tens of thousands of clones; approximately 86% are singletons and the top ten take 0.9% to 1.5%. The sample originates from a study of blood T cell repertoires in COVID-19. On the study more broadly: Researchers got acute and convalescent COVID-19 samples from the United States, Italy and Spain. Sample material is recorded as cDNA or gDNA derived from T cells, B-cell-depleted T cells, or PBMCs.

The germline gives CDR1 SGHVS, CDR2 FNYEAQ. V lost 1 base to trimming and J lost 4 bases, with 13 bases between them. The CDR3 length is 15 residues. The V and J genes are TRBV7-6 and TRBJ1-1; D is unclear. The sample consisted of peripheral blood. The clonotype originates from a middle-aged man with acute or convalescent COVID-19. CDR3 DNA: TGTGCCAGCAGCTTAGTGGCCACCGGGTTCACTGAAGCTTTCTTT. Translating gives CASSLVATGFTEAFF. Full variable domain (remainder filled in from reference TRBV7-6 and TRBJ1-1): GAGVSQSPRYKVTKRGQDVALRCDPISGHVSLYWYRQALGQGPEFLTYFNYEAQQDKSGLPNDRFSAERPEGSISTLTIQRTEQRDSAMYRCASSLVATGFTEAFFGQGTRLTVV.